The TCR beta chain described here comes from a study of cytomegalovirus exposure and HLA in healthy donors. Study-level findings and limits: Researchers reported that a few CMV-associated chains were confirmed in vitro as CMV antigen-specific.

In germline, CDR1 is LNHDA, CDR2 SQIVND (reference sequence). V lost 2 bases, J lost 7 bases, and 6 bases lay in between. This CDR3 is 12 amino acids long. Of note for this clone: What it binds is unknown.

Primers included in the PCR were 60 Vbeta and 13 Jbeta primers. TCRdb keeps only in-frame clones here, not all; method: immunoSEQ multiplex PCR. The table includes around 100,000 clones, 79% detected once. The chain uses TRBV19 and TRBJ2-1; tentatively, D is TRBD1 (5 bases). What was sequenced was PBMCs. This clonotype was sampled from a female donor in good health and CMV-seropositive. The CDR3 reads CASSIQGNEQFF. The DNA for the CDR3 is TGTGCCAGTAGTATACAGGGAAATGAGCAGTTCTTC.